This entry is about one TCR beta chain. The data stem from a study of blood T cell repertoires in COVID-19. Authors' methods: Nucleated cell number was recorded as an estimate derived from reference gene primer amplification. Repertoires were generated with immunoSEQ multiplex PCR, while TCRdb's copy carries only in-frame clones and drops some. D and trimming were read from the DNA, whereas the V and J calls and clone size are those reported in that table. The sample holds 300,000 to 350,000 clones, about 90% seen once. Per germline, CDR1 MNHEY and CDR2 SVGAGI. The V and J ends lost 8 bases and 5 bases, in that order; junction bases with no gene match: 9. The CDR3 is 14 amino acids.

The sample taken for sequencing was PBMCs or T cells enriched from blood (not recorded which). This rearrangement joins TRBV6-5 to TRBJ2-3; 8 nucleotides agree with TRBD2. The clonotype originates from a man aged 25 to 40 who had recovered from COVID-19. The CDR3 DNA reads TGTGCCAGCTCGGCGGGGGGCCCCCGAGATACGCAGTATTTT. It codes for CASSAGGPRDTQYF.